This T cell receptor (beta chain) is from a study of T cells in Graves' hyperthyroidism and ophthalmopathy. As regards this clonotype: Its antigen is as yet unknown.

Germline-derived CDR1 and CDR2 are MGHRA and YSYEKL. V lost 0 bases and J lost 4, with 9 bases in between. This CDR3 has 14 residues. Study-wide results and limits: Most expanded thyroid clonotypes above 0.001 also appeared in blood. Stable hyperthyroidism and ophthalmopathy were separated using 13 V-J signatures.

Absent ophthalmopathy progression within 18 months defined stable Graves' hyperthyroidism. Hyperthyroidism patients were newly diagnosed, had disease duration under 2 months, and were aged 18 to 65 years. Amplified regions were TCR beta CDR3 sequences from RNA transcripts. RT-PCR in the first round (using the HTBI primer set) targeted the TCR CDR3. TCRdb re-derived calls from the multiplex PCR reads in MiXCR, one entry per CDR3 protein. Among over 450,000 distinct CDR3 sequences listed, over 13% were seen once. The genes are TRBV4-1 and TRBJ1-1; maybe TRBD1 (5 bases). The sequence came from a woman under 30 with Graves' hyperthyroidism. The sequencing sample was made of blood. CDR3 nucleotide sequence: TGCGCCAGCAGCCAAGAAGGGGTCGCCACTGAAGCTTTCTTT. Encoded protein: CASSQEGVATEAFF.